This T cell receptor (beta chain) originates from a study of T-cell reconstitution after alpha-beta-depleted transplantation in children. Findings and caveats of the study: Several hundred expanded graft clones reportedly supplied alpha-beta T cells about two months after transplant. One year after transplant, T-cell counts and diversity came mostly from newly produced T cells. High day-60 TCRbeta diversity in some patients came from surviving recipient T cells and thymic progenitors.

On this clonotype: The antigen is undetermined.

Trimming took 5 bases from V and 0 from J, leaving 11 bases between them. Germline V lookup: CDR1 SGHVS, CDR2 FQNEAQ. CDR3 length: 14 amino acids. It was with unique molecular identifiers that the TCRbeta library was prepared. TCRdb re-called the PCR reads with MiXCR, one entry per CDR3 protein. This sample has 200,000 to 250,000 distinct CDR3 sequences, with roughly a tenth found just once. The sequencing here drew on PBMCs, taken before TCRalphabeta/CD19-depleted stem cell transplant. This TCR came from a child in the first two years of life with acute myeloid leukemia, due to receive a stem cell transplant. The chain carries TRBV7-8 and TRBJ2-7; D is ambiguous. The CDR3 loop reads CASSVLASSYEQYF. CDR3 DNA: TGTGCCAGCAGCGTATTAGCAAGCTCCTACGAGCAGTACTTC.